The clone carrying this TCR beta chain was seen repeatedly, ten times or more. The data stem from a study of Graves' ophthalmopathy and Graves' hyperthyroidism. The authors amplified TCR beta CDR3 regions, and they did so from RNA transcripts for repertoire sequencing. After a first-round RT-PCR with HTBI primers, a second-round multiplex PCR was run. Using its own MiXCR run on the multiplex PCR reads, TCRdb lists one record per CDR3 protein. The sample includes more than 550,000 distinct CDR3 sequences, over 40% of them seen just once. Material: peripheral blood. The clonotype originates from an adult man with Graves' ophthalmopathy.

The CDR3 DNA follows: TGTGCCATCAGTGTAGCAGGAACCGAGCAGTACTTC. Translated, it gives CAISVAGTEQYF. V gene TRBV10-3 combines with J gene TRBJ2-7; D call uncertain. V shed 4 bases and J shed 6 bases, with 10 bases lying between them. The CDR3 is 12 amino acids. Germline assignment: CDR1 ENHRY and CDR2 SYGVKD.